The source of this T cell receptor beta chain is a study of blood T cell repertoires in COVID-19 (dated by TCRdb to the early 2020s). Concerning the study at large: Samples covering the acute and convalescent phases of COVID-19 were provided by collaborators in the United States, Italy and Spain. Where HLA class I and class II types were available, the types were taken from metadata supplied by the sample provider, not from assay-based typing. A freely available public database, intended as a resource for researchers studying the immune response to SARS-CoV-2, is where the repertoires were released. The prospective study material was composed of cDNA or gDNA derived from T cells, B-cell-depleted T cells, or PBMCs. The dataset comprised deeply sampled blood TCRbeta repertoires from subjects exposed to, actively infected with, or recovered from COVID-19. A de-identified subject ID, COVID-19 status, age in years and sex were almost always included in the sample metadata. Samples came from the ongoing ImmuneRACE study (first 160 participants) plus 1,254 subjects from 6 global collaborators. Overall study outcomes, separate from this receptor: The quantity of clinical and demographic metadata differed by source and by participant and was supplied without curation.

The CDR3 runs 14 residues from the cysteine to the phenylalanine. Of the read, only the CDR3 DNA is kept; its 42 bases are in frame from base 1. V lost 1 base and J lost 5 bases, and the count of bases not matched to a germline gene is 1. The CDR1 and CDR2 encoded by the germline V gene are SGHTA and FQGNSA. Each collaborating institution followed its own protocols to collect whole blood in K2EDTA tubes. For TCRbeta analysis, collaborator samples were shipped as frozen whole blood, as isolated PBMCs, or as DNA extracted from either sample type. TCRbeta CDR3 regions were amplified from genomic DNA using the immunoSEQ Assay, a bias-controlled multiplex PCR. As for how the authors treated the data: The number of nucleated cells in each sample was estimated by amplification of reference gene primers within the assay. Sequence reads were collapsed and filtered to measure the absolute abundance of every unique TCRbeta CDR3 rearrangement. For each sample, productive Simpson clonality was calculated by taking the square root of Simpson's diversity index across productive rearrangements. As stored in TCRdb, this immuneACCESS dataset retains in-frame rearrangements with V and J assigned. A fraction of the clones does not appear; measured against another copy, unresolved V genes explain less than half of the discrepancy, and the remainder lacks a known reason. For V, J and clone size, that table is used; D and trimming come from the DNA. This sample lists approximately 23,000 clones; over 85% were detected once. The leading ten clones occupy 6.3% of the sample.

Regarding this clone: Its specific antigen is unknown. No clone much larger than this one lies a single base away; base qualities are absent.

Recombination joined TRBV7-2 with TRBJ2-7; 11 nucleotides in the junction match TRBD1. The clonotype was recovered from a woman at least 80 years old with active COVID-19. The sample consisted of peripheral blood. CDR3 loop: CASSLGGQGDEQYF. At the DNA level, the sequence is TGTGCCAGCAGCTTAGGGGGACAGGGGGACGAGCAGTACTTC.